This T cell receptor (beta chain) came from a study of OX40 agonist ivuxolimab in advanced cancers. Whole-study context: Of mixed ages from about 23 to 85 and averaging around 60 years, the group was 65% to 85% male. Study-level findings and limits: CD8+ T cells (on average) carried more expanded clones than CD4+ T cells.

As to this clone: Its cognate antigen is unknown.

Looked up from germline, CDR1 is MNHEY and CDR2 is SVGAGI. CDR3 length: 11 residues. V lost 11 bases and J lost 7, with 11 bases in between. Assay used: immunoSEQ multiplex PCR; TCRdb lists only in-frame clones, some missing. The repertoire holds roughly 3,500 clones, with around four fifths as singletons. The sample was CD4+ or CD8+ T cells sorted from blood, taken in a trial of the OX40 agonist ivuxolimab. This rearrangement joins TRBV6-5 to TRBJ2-2; D could derive from TRBD1 or TRBD2 (5 bases each). This receptor was taken from an adult with an advanced solid tumor such as melanoma, head and neck, liver or kidney cancer. For the CDR3, the DNA is TGTGCCTCGAGGGGTGTCGGGGAGCTGTTTTTT. Its protein is CASRGVGELFF.